A selection of T cell receptor beta chains follows, all from one sample in a study of T cell responses to AZD1222 COVID-19 vaccine. Assay: immunoSEQ multiplex PCR; the TCRdb copy retains only in-frame clones and omits some. The data show roughly 96,000 clones, roughly nine tenths seen once. This specimen was peripheral blood, taken on day 0 of AZD1222 vaccination. Every receptor here comes from an adult in good health. The CDR3 runs from the conserved cysteine through the conserved F or W. Fields, in order: CDR3 protein, V gene, J gene.

CASSWGSGSNTGELFF,TRBV27,TRBJ2-2
CASSFSGTSVNFSTDTQYF,TRBV5-6,TRBJ2-3
CASSPRTGNYGYTF,TRBV9,TRBJ1-2
CASSAREYSGNTIYF,TRBV9,TRBJ1-3
CASSQGGGGFNEQFF,TRBV4-2,TRBJ2-1
CASSGTGYGYTF,TRBV2,TRBJ1-2
CASSQGGLGNQPQHF,TRBV4-1,TRBJ1-5
CASSEQGAITDTEAFF,TRBV9,TRBJ1-1
CAVNVGGFTYNEQFF,TRBV7-9,TRBJ2-1
CASSQDQGASYEQYF,TRBV4-2,TRBJ2-7
CASSPRTGVSDTQYF,TRBV18,TRBJ2-3
CANWGTGYGYTF,TRBV12-3/TRBV12-4,TRBJ1-2
CASSSQPIREQYF,TRBV27,TRBJ2-7
CASSLFGGQETQYF,TRBV5-1,TRBJ2-5
CASSIPLQETQYF,TRBV19,TRBJ2-5
CASSEGRASYEQYF,TRBV6-1,TRBJ2-7
CASSTEPTNEKLFF,TRBV5-1,TRBJ1-4
CASSQIFRTDTNEKLFF,TRBV4-3,TRBJ1-4
CASSPEQGHGYTF,TRBV18,TRBJ1-2
CASSQDIGQEVHEQYF,TRBV4-2,TRBJ2-7
CASSERGLLIGETQYF,TRBV4-2,TRBJ2-5
CASSPRDLQETQYF,TRBV14,TRBJ2-5
CASSLQFGYGYTF,TRBV7-9,TRBJ1-2
CASSPRGRLAGANVLTF,TRBV11-2,TRBJ2-6
CASSLDPGDQPQHF,TRBV5-4,TRBJ1-5
CASRGQGASEAFF,TRBV5-1,TRBJ1-1
CASSETGYFVEQYF,TRBV2,TRBJ2-7
CASSVGGAGTEAFF,TRBV9,TRBJ1-1
CAWSVLWNQPQHF,TRBV30,TRBJ1-5
CASSSHPASGGMNEQYF,TRBV7-9,TRBJ2-7
CSAGQGPEAFF,TRBV20-1,TRBJ1-1
CASSPQTSGSTDTQYF,TRBV7-8,TRBJ2-3
CAWSVGVGGYTF,TRBV30,TRBJ1-2
CASTRGGTEAFF,TRBV25-1,TRBJ1-1
CASSYTGGVRGYTF,TRBV6-5,TRBJ1-2
CASSRVRDTEAFF,TRBV19,TRBJ1-1
CASSLHGEGNQPQHF,TRBV27,TRBJ1-5
CASKGADNQPQHF,TRBV2,TRBJ1-5
CASSQDSQRLNYGYTF,TRBV4-1,TRBJ1-2
CASSVDAGQGAREQYF,TRBV9,TRBJ2-7
CAWSVGSSGNTIYF,TRBV30,TRBJ1-3
CASSQETGAYEQYF,TRBV4-3,TRBJ2-7
CASSPGTPYEQYF,TRBV7-2,TRBJ2-7
CASNGGAVYNEQFF,TRBV19,TRBJ2-1
CASSPDRSPGTQPQHF,TRBV4-1,TRBJ1-5
CAIGGTPGDQPQHF,TRBV10-3,TRBJ1-5
CAWSEEANYGYTF,TRBV30,TRBJ1-2
CTSSQEGVLHSPLHF,TRBV1,TRBJ1-6
CASTRTGDTEAFF,TRBV7-9,TRBJ1-1
CASSSTAGKYEQYF,TRBV5-6,TRBJ2-7
CASSAASYEQYF,TRBV7-2,TRBJ2-7
CASSYGGPLGYEQYF,TRBV6-5,TRBJ2-7
CAWSANRVNYGYTF,TRBV30,TRBJ1-2
CAISGDRDQPQHF,TRBV10-3,TRBJ1-5